The 24 T cell receptor beta chains presented below share a single source sample, sequenced in a study of radiotherapy plus CTLA-4 blockade in lung cancer. Repertoires were generated with immunoSEQ multiplex PCR, while TCRdb's copy carries only in-frame clones and drops some. The data show 95,000 to 150,000 clones, 70% to 90% seen once. The sample here was peripheral blood, taken from a patient treated with radiotherapy plus ipilimumab. The source is a human donor with non-small cell lung cancer that progressed on radiotherapy plus ipilimumab.

The genes are TRBV27 and TRBJ2-3; the D gene is possibly TRBD2 (7 bases). Germline V gene sequence: CDR1 MNHEY, CDR2 SMNVEV (reference sequence). V lost 5 bases and J lost 3, with 15 bases in between. The CDR3 contains 15 residues. The CDR3 sequence is CASSNRGAPTDTQYF. As DNA, the CDR3 is TGTGCCAGCAGTAATCGGGGGGCGCCGACAGATACGCAGTATTTT.

V and J are TRBV11-3 and TRBJ2-1; D gene unclear. This CDR3 has 20 residues. Deletions cut 0 bases from V and 0 bases from J, with 21 bases between. CDR1 is SGHNT, CDR2 YENEEA, per germline. CDR3 nucleotide sequence: TGTGCCAGCAGCTTAGATGTTTCGGGTGGCGCTCAGAGCTCCTACAATGAGCAGTTCTTC. Translation gives CASSLDVSGGAQSSYNEQFF. The full variable domain, in which reference TRBV11-3 and TRBJ2-1 provide the parts outside the CDR3, is EAGVVQSPRYKIIEKKQPVAFWCNPISGHNTLYWYLQNLGQGPELLIRYENEEAVDDSQLPKDRFSAERLKGVDSTLKIQPAELGDSAVYLCASSLDVSGGAQSSYNEQFFGPGTRLTVL.

The chain combines TRBV7-9 with TRBJ2-2, with D hard to call. This CDR3 is 11 amino acids long. V was trimmed by 5 bases and J by 4 bases, leaving 2 bases between them. Germline CDR1 SEHNR, CDR2 FQNEAQ (reference sequence). The CDR3 spells CASSRTGELFF. CDR3 bases: TGTGCCAGCAGCCGCACCGGGGAGCTGTTTTTT.

The chain couples TRBV7-6 to TRBJ2-3, with 8 bases aligning to TRBD1. The CDR3 contains 15 residues. With V trimmed by 4 bases and J by 1 base, 4 bases remained unmatched. Germline assignment: CDR1 SGHVS and CDR2 FNYEAQ. The CDR3 sequence is CASSSTGAGTDTQYF. CDR3 coding DNA: TGTGCCAGCAGCTCGACAGGGGCGGGCACAGATACGCAGTATTTT.

The CDR3 nucleotides are TGTGCCAGCTCACCAGCGGACCCGGGGCTCTCTGGAAACACCATATATTTT. Translated: CASSPADPGLSGNTIYF. The rearrangement uses TRBV18 and TRBJ1-3, with TRBD1 as a possible D gene (5 bases). Germline V gene lookup returns CDR1 KGHSH and CDR2 LQKENI. This CDR3 comprises 17 residues. V lost 2 bases, J lost 0 bases, and 14 bases lay in between. The full variable domain, rest sourced from reference TRBV18 and TRBJ1-3, is NAGVMQNPRHLVRRRGQEARLRCSPMKGHSHVYWYRQLPEEGLKFMVYLQKENIIDESGMPKERFSAEFPKEGPSILRIQQVVRGDSAAYFCASSPADPGLSGNTIYFGEGSWLTVV.

The CDR3 sequence is CAISDWPLGEQFF. As DNA, the CDR3 is TGTGCCATCAGTGATTGGCCTCTCGGTGAGCAGTTCTTC. The chain employs TRBV10-3 and TRBJ2-1; D is uncertain. The CDR3 covers 13 residues. Germline-derived CDR1 and CDR2 are ENHRY and SYGVKD. The V end was cut by 3 bases, the J end by 9 bases, with 12 bases between.

The chain employs TRBV5-1 and TRBJ2-1; 10 positions match TRBD2. Germline V gives CDR1 SGHRS, CDR2 YFSETQ. The junction had 8 bases not matched to a gene; V was cut back by 4 bases and J by 7 bases. The CDR3 consists of 15 residues. CDR3 sequence (DNA): TGCGCCAGCAGCCCTCTAGCGGGAGAGGGGAATGAGCAGTTCTTC. It encodes CASSPLAGEGNEQFF. Filled out from reference TRBV5-1 and TRBJ2-1, the complete variable domain reads KAGVTQTPRYLIKTRGQQVTLSCSPISGHRSVSWYQQTPGQGLQFLFEYFSETQRNKGNFPGRFSGRQFSNSRSEMNVSTLELGDSALYLCASSPLAGEGNEQFFGPGTRLTVL.

The rearrangement links TRBV5-1 to TRBJ2-2; TRBD2 matches at 10 bases. CDR1 and CDR2 (germline): SGHRS, YFSETQ. The CDR3 extends over 17 amino acids. V lost 0 bases and J lost 6; bases outside the gene matches: 8. The CDR3 protein is CASSLVGLAGASGELFF. As DNA, the CDR3 is TGCGCCAGCAGCTTGGTGGGGCTAGCGGGAGCGTCCGGGGAGCTGTTTTTT.

The V call is TRBV6-5, the J call TRBJ2-7; a weak D match, TRBD1 (6 bases). CDR1 is MNHEY, CDR2 SVGAGI, per germline. The CDR3 is 13 residues long. The V end was cut by 8 bases, the J end by 1 base, with 12 bases between. CDR3 coding DNA: TGTGCCAGCGGACAGCTTGCTTCCTACGAGCAGTACTTC. Its protein is CASGQLASYEQYF.

The chain carries TRBV5-1 and TRBJ1-1, with a tentative D call TRBD1 (6 bases). The CDR3 sequence is 13 residues long. Trimming pared 4 bases from V and 3 bases from J, leaving 10 bases between. From germline, CDR1 is SGHRS and CDR2 YFSETQ. This chain's CDR3 is CASSTRTDTEAFF. CDR3 DNA: TGCGCCAGCAGCACCCGGACAGACACTGAAGCTTTCTTT.

The CDR3 DNA reads as TGCAGCCAACAAGCTCCTTCGACGTTAAGACGAGTGGCCCAGCATTTT. The encoded protein is CSQQAPSTLRRVAQHF. This chain uses TRBV29-1 with TRBJ1-5; D is ambiguous. Trimming cost V 8 bases and J 11 bases, with 31 bases left between them. The CDR3 is 16 amino acids. CDR1 and CDR2 (germline): SQVTM, ANQGSEA. The full variable domain, with the rest looked up from reference TRBV29-1 and TRBJ1-5, is SAVISQKPSRDICQRGTSLTIQCQVDSQVTMMFWYRQQPGQSLTLIATANQGSEATYESGFVIDKFPISRPNLTFSTLTVSNMSPEDSSIYLCSQQAPSTLRRVAQHFGDGTRLSIL.

V usage is TRBV19 and J usage is TRBJ2-7; D not resolved. Germline V gives CDR1 LNHDA, CDR2 SQIVND (reference sequence). This CDR3 is built from 14 residues. V was pared by 9 bases and J by 2 bases, with 17 bases between. CDR3 DNA sequence: TGTGCCAGCCGAGCAGGAAGGTCCCCCTACGAGCAGTACTTC. It codes for CASRAGRSPYEQYF.

This clone was counted a few times. The chain uses TRBV19 and TRBJ1-4; 8 positions match TRBD1. The CDR3 sequence is 15 residues long. The germline CDR1 and CDR2 sequences are LNHDA and SQIVND (reference sequence). V was pared by 9 bases and J by 4 bases, with 10 bases of the junction left unmatched. The CDR3 sequence is CASNRRGQFNEKLFF. The CDR3 DNA sequence: TGTGCCAGCAACCGCAGGGGGCAATTTAATGAAAAACTGTTTTTT.

The V and J genes are TRBV14 and TRBJ2-3; D is possibly TRBD2 (5 bases). V lost 2 bases and J 2 bases, leaving 8 bases between the germline ends. The CDR3 is 14 residues long. Germline V gene data show CDR1 as SGHDN and CDR2 as FVKESK. The CDR3 coding sequence is TGTGCCAGCAGCCAAAAGGACTTCACAGATACGCAGTATTTT. Translating gives CASSQKDFTDTQYF.

The rearrangement uses TRBV9 and TRBJ2-3; D is uncertain. This CDR3 has 14 amino acids. Germline values: CDR1 SGDLS, CDR2 YYNGEE. Trimming left V 0 bases short and J 0 bases short, with 5 bases between. CDR3 nucleotides: TGTGCCAGCAGCGTAGCGAGTAGCACAGATACGCAGTATTTT. Amino acid sequence: CASSVASSTDTQYF.

This clone was picked up one time. V is TRBV9 and J is TRBJ2-1; a possible D gene is TRBD2 (6 bases). Between the trimmed V and J ends, which lost 2 bases and 0 bases, there was a span of 12 bases. CDR1 is SGDLS, CDR2 YYNGEE, per germline. This CDR3 region has 16 residues. CDR3 amino acids: CASSVGSGGSYNEQFF. CDR3 sequence (DNA): TGTGCCAGCAGCGTTGGTAGCGGAGGCTCCTACAATGAGCAGTTCTTC.

The V gene is TRBV27, the J gene TRBJ1-1; TRBD1 is a possible D gene (5 bases). CDR1 is MNHEY, CDR2 SMNVEV, per germline (reference sequence). This CDR3 has 19 amino acids. V was shortened by 3 bases and J by 0 bases, with 23 bases between the two germline ends. DNA for the CDR3: TGTGCCAGCAGTTTTCGTTACGGGGCGGCGCGGGGGATGAACACTGAAGCTTTCTTT. Protein product: CASSFRYGAARGMNTEAFF.

The V gene is TRBV28, the J gene TRBJ2-1; D is possibly TRBD2 (6 bases). Trimming left V 6 bases short and J 10 bases short, with 25 bases between. Germline loops: CDR1 MDHEN, CDR2 SYDVKM. This CDR3 spans 16 amino acids. CDR3 nucleotide sequence: TGTGCCAGCAGCCCCCCGGGGAGCGGGCCTGGAGGGGAGCAGTTCTTC. Protein sequence: CASSPPGSGPGGEQFF.

This chain links TRBV19 with TRBJ1-4; no definite D call. V was trimmed by 2 bases and J by 0 bases, leaving 7 bases between them. The CDR3 runs to 15 residues. CDR1 LNHDA and CDR2 SQIVND come from the germline V gene (reference sequence). The CDR3 sequence is CASSIRGSTNEKLFF. In nucleotides, the CDR3 is TGTGCCAGTAGTATACGCGGCTCAACTAATGAAAAACTGTTTTTT.

This clone was counted once. The V gene is TRBV6-5, the J gene TRBJ2-1, with D perhaps TRBD1 or TRBD2 (7 bases each). The germline CDR1 and CDR2 sequences are MNHEY and SVGAGI. The V end lost 5 bases, the J end lost 11 bases, and 16 bases lay between the germline ends. The CDR3 is made up of 13 amino acids. For the CDR3, the DNA is TGTGCCAGCAGTCCCCAGGGGGGGGACCAGCAGTTCTTC. It yields the protein CASSPQGGDQQFF.

The chain is built from TRBV30 and TRBJ2-7; D is perhaps TRBD1 or TRBD2 (5 bases each). The germline gives CDR1 GTSNPN, CDR2 SVGIG (reference sequence). CDR3 length: 13 amino acids. V lost 3 bases, J lost 7 bases, and 16 bases lay in between. CDR3 amino acids: CAWSANGGREQYF. In DNA, the CDR3 is TGTGCCTGGAGCGCGAATGGGGGAAGGGAGCAGTACTTC.

This chain links TRBV9 with TRBJ2-2, with D hard to call. Per the germline V gene, CDR1 is SGDLS and CDR2 is YYNGEE. V gave up 3 bases and J gave up 6 bases, with 6 bases separating them. There are 12 residues in the CDR3. The CDR3 spells CASSALPGELFF. CDR3 DNA sequence: TGTGCCAGCAGCGCCCTCCCCGGGGAGCTGTTTTTT.

The V call is TRBV4-2, the J call TRBJ2-5; the D gene is possibly TRBD1 (6 bases). CDR1 is LGHNA, CDR2 YNFKEQ, per germline. The CDR3 is made up of 14 amino acids. With 1 base removed from V and 3 bases from J, the gap between germline ends came to 9 bases. The CDR3 nucleotides are TGTGCCAGCAGCCAAGTTGGACAGAAAGAGACCCAGTACTTC. This gives the protein CASSQVGQKETQYF.

V gene TRBV9 combines with J gene TRBJ2-7; D is uncertain. The CDR3 totals 14 residues. Germline CDR1 SGDLS, CDR2 YYNGEE. V was trimmed by 3 bases and J by 0 bases, leaving 10 bases between them. CDR3 residues: CASSATGRSYEQYF. The CDR3 coding sequence is TGTGCCAGCAGCGCGACGGGCCGCTCCTACGAGCAGTACTTC.